This T cell receptor (beta chain) comes out of a study of OX40 agonist ivuxolimab in advanced cancers. Study-wide context: Ivuxolimab doses were 0.01, 0.1, 0.3, 1.5, 3 or 10 mg/kg every 2 weeks. Enrollees could have had prior anti-PD-1, anti-PD-L1 or anti-CTLA-4 therapy, which roughly 40% had received.

This CDR3 comprises 14 residues. V shed 4 bases, J shed 0 bases, and the junction held 3 bases outside the gene matches. CDR1 is SGHRS and CDR2 is YFSETQ in the germline V gene. Some clones are missing from TCRdb's copy, which holds only in-frame ones; the method was immunoSEQ multiplex PCR. In the table there are about 90,000 clones, approximately 91% of which are singletons. This chain connects TRBV5-1 to TRBJ1-1, with 7 bases identical to TRBD1. This TCR was sampled from an adult with an advanced solid tumor such as melanoma, head and neck, liver or kidney cancer. Sequenced material: CD4+ or CD8+ T cells sorted from blood, taken in a trial of the OX40 agonist ivuxolimab. CDR3 nucleotide sequence: TGCGCCAGCAGCCGGGACAGCTTGAACACTGAAGCTTTCTTT. It codes for CASSRDSLNTEAFF.